This passage covers 16 T cell receptor beta chains from one sample sequenced in a study of shared clonotypes between healthy human individuals. Profiled with immunoSEQ multiplex PCR; TCRdb holds only in-frame clones, not every one. In the table there are some 1.1 million clones, roughly 77% of which are singletons. Specimen: memory CD4+ T cells from PBMCs. Specified subset: CD45RA-negative fraction. The origin of the receptors is a man aged 18 to 29 in good health. Some clones in this sample may be carry-over from other donors' samples.

The chain carries TRBV18 and TRBJ1-3; D ambiguous. The CDR3 has 15 amino acids. With 3 bases removed from V and 0 bases from J, the gap between germline ends came to 9 bases. CDR1 is KGHSH, CDR2 LQKENI, per germline. CDR3 residues: CASSPGQFSGNTIYF. The CDR3 DNA reads TGTGCCAGCTCACCCGGGCAGTTCTCTGGAAACACCATATATTTT.

The chain employs TRBV5-4 and TRBJ1-2; TRBD1 matches at 11 bases. J gave up 7 bases and V 5 bases, and 7 bases lay outside the gene matches. CDR3 length equals 14 residues. CDR1 is SGHNT, CDR2 YYREEE, per germline (reference sequence). The CDR3 spells CASRRTGGAGGYTF. The CDR3 DNA is TGTGCCAGCAGGAGGACAGGGGGCGCCGGTGGCTACACCTTC.

The V call is TRBV7-9, the J call TRBJ2-3; 10 bases are a match to TRBD2. CDR1 and CDR2 (germline): SEHNR, FQNEAQ (reference sequence). The CDR3 is 15 residues long. The V and J ends lost 5 bases and 2 bases, in that order; junction bases with no gene match: 4. CDR3 in DNA: TGTGCCAGCAGCCGCGGACTAGCGGTCACAGATACGCAGTATTTT. Its protein is CASSRGLAVTDTQYF.

The rearrangement joins TRBV11-2 to TRBJ2-3; 8 bases line up with TRBD1. The CDR3 covers 18 residues. V dropped 1 base and J dropped 2; count of bases not matched to a gene: 11. Germline V gene lookup returns CDR1 SGHAT and CDR2 FQNNGV. This CDR3 reads CASSLGRGRGPLTDTQYF. CDR3 bases: TGTGCCAGCAGCTTAGGGCGGGGCAGGGGGCCACTCACAGATACGCAGTATTTT.

This chain connects TRBV7-2 to TRBJ1-1; 7 bases are shared with TRBD1. The CDR3 is 14 amino acids. CDR1 is SGHTA and CDR2 is FQGNSA in the germline V gene. V shed 5 bases and J 4 bases; nucleotides not matched to a gene: 7. CDR3: CASSPGRGRTEAFF. The CDR3 DNA follows: TGTGCCAGCAGCCCAGGAAGGGGGCGCACTGAAGCTTTCTTT.

CDR3 DNA sequence: TGCGCCAGCAGCTTGGGAGCGGGAGAGTCCTACAATGAGCAGTTCTTC. This gives the protein CASSLGAGESYNEQFF. The chain combines TRBV5-1 with TRBJ2-1; the match to TRBD2 covers 8 bases. Germline V lookup: CDR1 SGHRS, CDR2 YFSETQ. Losses at the gene ends were 0 bases for V and 1 base for J; bases not matched to a gene: 3. CDR3 size: 16 residues. The whole variable domain, remainder taken from reference TRBV5-1 and TRBJ2-1, is KAGVTQTPRYLIKTRGQQVTLSCSPISGHRSVSWYQQTPGQGLQFLFEYFSETQRNKGNFPGRFSGRQFSNSRSEMNVSTLELGDSALYLCASSLGAGESYNEQFFGPGTRLTVL.

As for this clone: The identical CDR3 is also encoded by other nucleotide sequences in the sample. In nucleotides, the CDR3 is TGTGCCAGCAGCTTACGGGGGAACACCGGGGAGCTGTTTTTT. As protein: CASSLRGNTGELFF. The chain joins TRBV5-6 to TRBJ2-2, with D possibly being TRBD2 (5 bases). The CDR3 runs 14 residues. Germline loops: CDR1 SGHDT, CDR2 YYEEEE. V lost 2 bases and J lost 1, with 6 bases in between. Full variable domain (remainder filled in from reference TRBV5-6 and TRBJ2-2): DAGVTQSPTHLIKTRGQQVTLRCSPKSGHDTVSWYQQALGQGPQFIFQYYEEEERQRGNFPDRFSGHQFPNYSSELNVNALLLGDSALYLCASSLRGNTGELFFGEGSRLTVL.

The chain recombines TRBV11-3 with TRBJ2-5; 11 bases are a match to TRBD2. V lost 1 base and J lost 5; bases outside the gene matches: 3. Germline CDR1 is SGHNT and CDR2 is YENEEA. This CDR3 spans 15 amino acids. The CDR3 coding sequence is TGTGCCAGCAGCTTAGTAGCGGGAGGGCCCGAGACCCAGTACTTC. Encoded protein: CASSLVAGGPETQYF.

This clone was counted a few times. The genes are TRBV5-4 and TRBJ2-5; D ambiguous. Looked up from germline, CDR1 is SGHNT and CDR2 is YYREEE (reference sequence). The CDR3 covers 13 residues. Trimming removed 1 base at V and 5 bases at J, with 9 bases between. In DNA, the CDR3 is TGTGCCAGCAGCTTGAACAGCGTTGAGACCCAGTACTTC. Translation gives CASSLNSVETQYF.

This clone was counted a few times. This likely stems from a read error, as it lies one base from a far larger clone. Other DNA sequences in the same sample also yield this CDR3. The chain uses TRBV6-1 and TRBJ1-5; 7 positions agree with TRBD1. The CDR3 covers 15 residues. The germline CDR1 and CDR2 sequences are MNHNS and SASEGT. CDR3 coding DNA: TGCGCCAGCAGTGGGCAGACAGGGCATAGTCAGCCCCAGCATTTT. It specifies CASSGQTGHSQPQHF.

V and J are TRBV5-1 and TRBJ2-3; 8 bases are a match to TRBD2. V gave up 0 bases and J gave up 3 bases; unmatched junction bases: 9. CDR3 length: 17 residues. From germline, CDR1 is SGHRS and CDR2 YFSETQ. Here the CDR3 reads CASSLGPTGLVTDTQYF. In DNA form, the CDR3 reads TGCGCCAGCAGCTTGGGCCCAACGGGACTAGTGACAGATACGCAGTATTTT.

The chain carries TRBV9 and TRBJ2-2; 16 nucleotides line up with TRBD2. Losses at the gene ends were 7 bases for V and 4 bases for J; bases not matched to a gene: 4. CDR3 length: 16 residues. Germline V gene data show CDR1 as SGDLS and CDR2 as YYNGEE. Written as DNA, the CDR3 is TGTGCCAGCGGGACTAGCGGGAGGGCTGGCACCGGGGAGCTGTTTTTT. Its translation: CASGTSGRAGTGELFF.

Turning to this clone: In the same sample, other DNA sequences code for this CDR3. The chain is built from TRBV5-4 and TRBJ2-1, with 11 bases that match TRBD2. Trimming cost V 0 bases and J 6 bases; bases outside gene matches: 2. CDR1 and CDR2 from the germline V gene are SGHNT and YYREEE (reference sequence). There are 15 residues in the CDR3. CDR3 coding DNA: TGTGCCAGCAGCTTGGCGCTAGCGGGAGGCAATGAGCAGTTCTTC. It yields the protein CASSLALAGGNEQFF.

This rearrangement joins TRBV5-6 to TRBJ2-5, with a tentative D call TRBD1 (5 bases). The assigned J gene may be wrong: the sequence end matches TRBJ2-7 better. Germline CDR1 SGHDT, CDR2 YYEEEE. The CDR3 is made up of 13 amino acids. The CDR3 nucleotides read TGTGCCAGCAGCTCCGCAGGGATTTACGAGCAGTACTTC. This gives the protein CASSSAGIYEQYF.

In the case of this clone: The sample holds other DNA sequences that translate to the same CDR3. V and J are TRBV29-1 and TRBJ2-7, with D possibly matching TRBD1 (6 bases). The CDR3 length is 14 residues. The V gene lost 6 bases and the J gene lost 6 bases, with 21 bases spanning the gap. Germline V gene data show CDR1 as SQVTM and CDR2 as ANQGSEA. In DNA form, the CDR3 reads TGCAGCGTCCGACCCCTGTTACAGGGCAGCGAGCAGTACTTC. This encodes CSVRPLLQGSEQYF.

The V gene is TRBV5-1, the J gene TRBJ2-7; tentatively, D is TRBD2 (6 bases). Germline V lookup: CDR1 SGHRS, CDR2 YFSETQ. V was clipped by 6 bases and J by 6 bases, with 25 bases between them. This CDR3 is built from 16 residues. CDR3 coding DNA: TGCGCCAGCAAGACCCTGGGGGGAGCCTCCCCGGTCGAGCAGTACTTC. Its protein product is CASKTLGGASPVEQYF.